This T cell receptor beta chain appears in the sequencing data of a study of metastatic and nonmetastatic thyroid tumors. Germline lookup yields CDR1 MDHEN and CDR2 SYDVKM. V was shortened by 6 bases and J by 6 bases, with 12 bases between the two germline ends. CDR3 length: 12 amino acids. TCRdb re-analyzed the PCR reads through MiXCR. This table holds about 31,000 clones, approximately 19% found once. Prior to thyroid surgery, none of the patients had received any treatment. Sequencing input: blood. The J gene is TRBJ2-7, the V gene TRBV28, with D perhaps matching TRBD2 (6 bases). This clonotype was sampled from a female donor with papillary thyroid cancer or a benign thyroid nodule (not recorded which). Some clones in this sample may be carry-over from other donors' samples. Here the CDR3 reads CASRAGKAEQYF. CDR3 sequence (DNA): TGTGCCAGCAGGGCGGGAAAGGCCGAGCAGTACTTC.